This T cell receptor beta chain was obtained from a study of blood T cell repertoires in COVID-19. Germline assignment: CDR1 MNHEY and CDR2 SMNVEV (reference sequence). The V gene lost 3 bases and the J gene lost 8 bases, with 6 bases spanning the gap. This CDR3 spans 11 amino acids. The authors' processing: Amplification of reference gene primers was used by the study to estimate nucleated cell counts. The table came from immunoSEQ multiplex PCR; TCRdb's copy has only in-frame clones and leaves some out. The DNA gave D and trimming, while V, J and clone size come from that table. The table has about 130,000 clones, just under 85% seen once.

The clonotype was recovered from a woman of 80 years or more with acute or convalescent COVID-19. V gene TRBV27 combines with J gene TRBJ2-3; D not resolved. Material: peripheral blood. The CDR3 DNA reads TGTGCCAGCAGTTTTTCGGGTACGCAGTATTTT. This sequence encodes CASSFSGTQYF.